The 24 T cell receptor beta chains listed next were all sequenced from one sample in a study of technical replicates of blood from a few donors. Produced via immunoSEQ multiplex PCR; TCRdb's table is partial and in-frame only. The sample lists approximately 70,000 clones; roughly 98% were seen once. Material: T cells isolated from PBMCs. The source of these receptors is a human donor in good health.

The J gene is TRBJ2-7, the V gene TRBV29-1; 9 bases agree with TRBD1. This CDR3 region has 14 residues. CDR1 SQVTM and CDR2 ANQGSEA come from the germline V gene. V trimming: 3 bases; J trimming: 6 bases; junction bases outside the gene matches: 9. As DNA, the CDR3 is TGCAGCGTTGATCAAGGGACAGGGATAGGCGAGCAGTACTTC. Amino acids: CSVDQGTGIGEQYF.

This rearrangement joins TRBV19 to TRBJ1-2; D ambiguous. The V end was cut by 5 bases, the J end by 4 bases, with 14 bases between. The germline V gene has CDR1 LNHDA and CDR2 SQIVND (reference sequence). The CDR3 runs 14 residues. CDR3 in DNA: TGTGCCAGTAGTGTCGGGATCAGTGGCTATGGCTACACCTTC. Translating it yields CASSVGISGYGYTF.

This rearrangement joins TRBV5-6 to TRBJ1-3, with 11 positions matching TRBD1. In germline, CDR1 is SGHDT, CDR2 YYEEEE. Unmatched junction bases numbered 6, after V lost 4 bases and J lost 0 bases. This CDR3 region has 17 residues. CDR3 in amino acids: CASSPGTGGNSGNTIYF. The CDR3 DNA is TGTGCCAGCAGCCCCGGGACAGGGGGGAACTCTGGAAACACCATATATTTT.

CDR3 protein: CASSLDYPNYGYTF. As DNA, the CDR3 is TGTGCCAGCAGCTTAGACTACCCTAACTATGGCTACACCTTC. The genes are TRBV7-9 and TRBJ1-2; no reliable D call. Germline V lookup: CDR1 SEHNR, CDR2 FQNEAQ (reference sequence). V lost 1 base to trimming and J lost 0 bases, with 6 bases between them. This CDR3 is built from 14 residues.

This chain joins TRBV6-4 and TRBJ2-3; maybe TRBD2 (5 bases). The CDR3 consists of 15 residues. Between the trimmed V and J ends, which lost 5 bases and 8 bases, there was a span of 20 bases. Germline CDR1 and CDR2: MRHNA and SNTAGT. The CDR3 coding sequence is TGTGCCAGCAGTTACTTTGCCGGGGTAGAGGGTACGCAGTATTTT. Amino acid sequence: CASSYFAGVEGTQYF.

A single count supports this clone. This chain joins TRBV6-1 and TRBJ1-5, with 10 bases matching TRBD1. The CDR3 consists of 17 residues. J was trimmed by 3 bases and V by 2 bases; bases with no gene match: 7. Germline V gene data show CDR1 as MNHNS and CDR2 as SASEGT. The chain's CDR3 is CASSEFRGQGHNQPQHF. For the CDR3, the DNA is TGTGCCAGCAGTGAATTTAGGGGACAGGGGCACAATCAGCCCCAGCATTTT.

The chain joins TRBV7-8 to TRBJ2-3; unclear D gene. CDR1 is SGHVS and CDR2 is FQNEAQ in the germline V gene. The V end lost 0 bases, the J end lost 0 bases, and 7 bases lay between the germline ends. The CDR3 consists of 15 residues. DNA of the CDR3: TGTGCCAGCAGCTTAGCCAGATCTAGCACAGATACGCAGTATTTT. It specifies CASSLARSSTDTQYF.

The rearrangement uses TRBV4-1 and TRBJ2-5; 8 bases fit TRBD2. V gave up 1 base and J gave up 2 bases; unmatched junction bases: 6. Germline CDR1 is MGHRA and CDR2 is YSYEKL. CDR3 length: 16 amino acids. CDR3 nucleotide sequence: TGCGCCAGCAGCCAAGTCGGCGGGGGGAAACAAGAGACCCAGTACTTC. As protein: CASSQVGGGKQETQYF.

The chain recombines TRBV10-3 with TRBJ1-3; 7 nucleotides match TRBD1. The CDR3 totals 17 residues. The germline gives CDR1 ENHRY, CDR2 SYGVKD. Germline trimming cut 0 bases from V and 2 bases from J; bases unmatched to any gene: 7. The CDR3 DNA reads TGTGCCATCAGTGAGTCGCCCAGGGGGTTGCCTGGAAACACCATATATTTT. It is translated as CAISESPRGLPGNTIYF.

This clone was observed once. V usage is TRBV12-5 and J usage is TRBJ1-5; D is uncertain. The length of the CDR3 is 18 residues. Germline-derived CDR1 and CDR2 are LGHNT and FRNRAP. V was clipped by 0 bases and J by 1 base, with 16 bases between them. CDR3 DNA: TGTGCTAGTGGTTTGGTAAGGTTTCGGGGTGGCAGCAATCAGCCCCAGCATTTT. Its translation: CASGLVRFRGGSNQPQHF.

The gene calls are TRBV5-1 and TRBJ2-7; D may be TRBD2 (5 bases). Deletions cut 1 base from V and 3 bases from J, with 11 bases between. Germline CDR1 and CDR2: SGHRS and YFSETQ. The CDR3 has 14 amino acids. The CDR3 loop reads CASSLWHSVYEQYF. CDR3 nucleotide sequence: TGCGCCAGCAGCTTGTGGCATAGCGTCTACGAGCAGTACTTC.

The V call is TRBV27, the J call TRBJ2-5; TRBD1 matches at 9 bases. The junction had 2 bases not matched to a gene; V was cut back by 4 bases and J by 5 bases. This CDR3 is built from 13 residues. Per germline, CDR1 MNHEY and CDR2 SMNVEV (reference sequence). The CDR3 DNA is TGTGCCAGCAGTTACAGGGGGCGGGAGACCCAGTACTTC. Translation: CASSYRGRETQYF.

The chain joins TRBV27 to TRBJ2-3; a weak D match, TRBD1 (5 bases). The CDR3 is 15 amino acids. In germline, CDR1 is MNHEY, CDR2 SMNVEV (reference sequence). V was trimmed by 3 bases and J by 0 bases, leaving 10 bases between them. The CDR3 region has the DNA TGTGCCAGCAGTTTTTACCAGGGAAGCACAGATACGCAGTATTTT. Translation: CASSFYQGSTDTQYF.

The V and J genes are TRBV6-5 and TRBJ2-7, with a possible D match to TRBD1 (5 bases). This CDR3 contains 14 residues. Trimming cost V 5 bases and J 4 bases, with 15 bases left between them. The germline gives CDR1 MNHEY, CDR2 SVGAGI. The CDR3 loop reads CASSPGKVDYEQYF. The CDR3 nucleotides are TGTGCCAGCAGTCCAGGGAAAGTGGATTACGAGCAGTACTTC.

The V call is TRBV25-1, the J call TRBJ2-2; 11 positions agree with TRBD2. Germline CDR1 MGHDK, CDR2 SYGVNS. Unmatched junction bases numbered 9, after V lost 4 bases and J lost 5 bases. The CDR3 covers 17 residues. The CDR3 sequence: CASSATSGRGLTGELFF. The CDR3 DNA reads as TGTGCCAGCAGTGCAACTAGCGGGAGAGGTCTTACCGGGGAGCTGTTTTTT.

This rearrangement joins TRBV19 to TRBJ1-6; D is unresolved. V was clipped by 1 base and J by 10 bases, with 5 bases between them. Per germline, CDR1 LNHDA and CDR2 SQIVND (reference sequence). This CDR3 has 12 residues. The CDR3 region is CASSIGRSPLHF. Written as DNA, the CDR3 is TGTGCCAGTAGTATAGGGAGATCACCCCTCCACTTT.

V gene TRBV5-1 combines with J gene TRBJ2-7; 12 nucleotides line up with TRBD2. V lost 3 bases to trimming and J lost 4 bases; unmatched junction nucleotides: 14. This CDR3 comprises 18 residues. Germline V gene sequence: CDR1 SGHRS, CDR2 YFSETQ. The CDR3: CASSSGLAGFRGVYEQYF. The DNA for the CDR3 is TGCGCCAGCAGCTCCGGACTAGCGGGATTTCGCGGTGTGTACGAGCAGTACTTC.

V is TRBV7-6 and J is TRBJ2-7, with D perhaps TRBD1 (5 bases). This CDR3 has 12 residues. Germline lookup yields CDR1 SGHVS and CDR2 FNYEAQ. V dropped 8 bases and J dropped 3 bases, with 11 bases sitting between them. The CDR3 DNA reads TGTGCCAGCGGCGCCCAGGGCTACGAGCAGTACTTC. Encoded protein: CASGAQGYEQYF.

V usage is TRBV20-1 and J usage is TRBJ2-3; the D gene is possibly TRBD1 (6 bases). Per germline, CDR1 DFQATT and CDR2 SNEGSKA (reference sequence). CDR3 length equals 11 residues. V was pared by 2 bases and J by 11 bases, with 11 bases between. This chain's CDR3 is CSARRGIEQYF. Written as DNA, the CDR3 is TGCAGTGCTAGAAGGGGGATCGAGCAGTATTTT.

This chain connects TRBV5-4 to TRBJ2-3; D unresolved. Trimming removed 1 base from V and 0 bases from J, with 9 bases in between. Per the germline V gene, CDR1 is SGHNT and CDR2 is YYREEE (reference sequence). There are 15 residues in the CDR3. CDR3: CASSLYLSSTDTQYF. In nucleotides, the CDR3 is TGTGCCAGCAGCTTGTATTTATCTAGCACAGATACGCAGTATTTT.

The chain combines TRBV27 with TRBJ2-7; 7 bases align to TRBD2. V gave up 3 bases and J gave up 7 bases; unmatched junction bases: 0. The germline gives CDR1 MNHEY, CDR2 SMNVEV (reference sequence). This CDR3 is built from 11 residues. The CDR3 protein is CASSLGGEQYF. The CDR3 coding sequence is TGTGCCAGCAGTTTGGGGGGGGAGCAGTACTTC.

The chain carries TRBV28 and TRBJ1-2, with D tentatively TRBD1 (5 bases). Germline assignment: CDR1 MDHEN and CDR2 SYDVKM. CDR3 size: 15 residues. The V and J ends lost 2 bases and 7 bases respectively, with 17 bases between them. The CDR3 spells CASSLGRQGWGGYTF. CDR3 bases: TGTGCCAGCAGTTTAGGCCGCCAGGGATGGGGTGGCTACACCTTC.

This rearrangement joins TRBV29-1 to TRBJ1-3, with D maybe TRBD1 (6 bases). The V end was cut by 3 bases, the J end by 4 bases, with 16 bases between. This CDR3 is 15 amino acids long. Germline V gene data show CDR1 as SQVTM and CDR2 as ANQGSEA. The CDR3 spells CSVEAGDIWGNTIYF. The DNA for the CDR3 is TGCAGCGTTGAGGCAGGGGACATCTGGGGAAACACCATATATTTT.

This rearrangement joins TRBV7-6 to TRBJ2-3; the match to TRBD2 covers 8 bases. The CDR3 is made up of 16 amino acids. With V trimmed by 5 bases and J by 0 bases, 7 bases remained unmatched. In germline, CDR1 is SGHVS, CDR2 FNYEAQ. The CDR3 here is CASSPYSGTSTDTQYF. CDR3 bases: TGTGCCAGCAGCCCCTATAGCGGGACTAGCACAGATACGCAGTATTTT.